The present T cell receptor (beta chain) was sequenced within a study of T cell changes during pregnancy in multiple sclerosis. This table comes from immunoSEQ multiplex PCR, and its TCRdb copy is limited to in-frame clones, with some not included. The table includes roughly 90,000 clones, around 90% detected once. The sample here was peripheral blood, taken in the first trimester of pregnancy. This clonotype was obtained from a female donor in good health, enrolled as a control in a pregnancy study.

The CDR3, as DNA: TGTGCCAGCAGCGCAGGGGGATTTAGAGGCACTGAAGCTTTCTTT. The encoded protein is CASSAGGFRGTEAFF. The V call is TRBV7-2, the J call TRBJ1-1, with 7 nucleotides matching TRBD1. This CDR3 spans 15 amino acids. CDR1 and CDR2 (germline): SGHTA, FQGNSA. V lost 5 bases and J lost 4; bases outside the gene matches: 10. Complete variable domain (other parts from reference TRBV7-2 and TRBJ1-1): GAGVSQSPSNKVTEKGKDVELRCDPISGHTALYWYRQSLGQGLEFLIYFQGNSAPDKSGLPSDRFSAERTGGSVSTLTIQRTQQEDSAVYLCASSAGGFRGTEAFFGQGTRLTVV.